The source of this T cell receptor (beta chain) is a study of cytomegalovirus exposure and HLA in healthy donors. 13 Jbeta primers and 60 Vbeta primers were used for the PCR. The method was immunoSEQ multiplex PCR; TCRdb's version includes in-frame clones alone and lacks a portion of them. This table has over 150,000 clones, around 79% appearing once. This clone has a handful of counts. Antigen unknown. Study results and limitations: For most TCR beta V segments, an earlier analysis put the productive rate at about 90% or about 30% of the time.

The CDR3 contains 15 residues. V was cut by 5 bases and J by 0 bases, with 13 bases left in between. The germline CDR1 and CDR2 sequences are SEHNR and FQNEAQ (reference sequence). The clonotype comes from a man aged 25 to 45 in good health and CMV-seropositive. Source material: PBMCs. This chain uses TRBV7-9 with TRBJ1-1, with D unclear. The CDR3 loop reads CASSLAEGMNTEAFF. The CDR3 nucleotides are TGTGCCAGCAGCCTCGCCGAGGGAATGAACACTGAAGCTTTCTTT.